Listed below are T cell receptor beta chains from one sample, sequenced in a study of cytomegalovirus exposure and HLA in healthy donors. Libraries were prepared by immunoSEQ multiplex PCR; TCRdb keeps only in-frame clonotypes and omits some of them. The sample records 150,000 to 200,000 clones, 80% to 85% being singletons. The sequenced sample consisted of PBMCs. All receptors come from a woman aged 40 to 49 in good health and CMV-seronegative. CDR3s include the opening cysteine and the closing phenylalanine or tryptophan. A D gene is named only where the DNA matches it firmly.

>TRBV19|TRBD1|TRBJ1-2
CASSIRTPGQGNGYTF
>TRBV11-3|.|TRBJ1-6
CASSLDSLVGSPLHF
>TRBV5-6|.|TRBJ1-5
CASSLKGGFNQPQHF
>TRBV19|TRBD2|TRBJ2-7
CASSTRTSGTYEQYF
>TRBV5-1|.|TRBJ1-1
CASQPLTGGTEAFF
>TRBV5-8|.|TRBJ1-1
CASSLWEGRGRMNTEAFF
>TRBV10-3|.|TRBJ1-6
CAIRQGSRNSPLHF
>TRBV7-8|.|TRBJ1-5
CASSLGQVYSNQPQHF
>TRBV4-3|.|TRBJ1-5
CASSQDSGVRQPQHF
>TRBV7-2|.|TRBJ2-5
CASSLGANGRQTGRETQYF
>TRBV7-9|.|TRBJ1-5
CASSHNWGEGQPQHF
>TRBV7-3|.|TRBJ1-3
CASSPQTGNTIYF
>TRBV7-2|TRBD2|TRBJ2-3
CASSPGPAGGPRYTDTQYF